A selection of T cell receptor beta chains follows, all from one sample in a study of blood T cell repertoires in COVID-19. Assay used: immunoSEQ multiplex PCR; TCRdb lists only in-frame clones, some missing. The table lists 100,000 to 150,000 clones, around four fifths of them singletons. Source material: peripheral blood. The source of these receptors is an elderly man with active or convalescent COVID-19. Both conserved end residues are trimmed from each CDR3.

j_call v_call cdr3_aa
TRBJ1-1 TRBV6-5 ASSWTRNTEAF
TRBJ1-5 TRBV2 ASSPQTGRINQPQH
TRBJ1-2 TRBV2 ASRPTGVRNGYT
TRBJ1-5 TRBV23-1 ASSQNWADSNQPQH
TRBJ1-1 TRBV28 ASSPPTGYTEAF
TRBJ1-6 TRBV20-1 SASPGGTSPLH
TRBJ2-3 TRBV5-1 ASKSGNPASRNRGTDTQY
TRBJ2-7 TRBV5-8 ASSYNGQGVDEQY
TRBJ2-3 TRBV5-1 ASSLAGGRSADTQY
TRBJ1-1 TRBV10-3 AISDPGVKGGPTEAF
TRBJ1-2 TRBV14 ASSQESGTDYGYT
TRBJ1-4 TRBV7-2 ASSPIGSDNEKLF
TRBJ2-1 TRBV6-4 ASSSSGGDRYSYNEQF
TRBJ2-1 TRBV4-3 ASSQDGGAAYNEQF
TRBJ2-5 TRBV10-3 AISERGQEETQY
TRBJ2-4 TRBV4-3 ASSQDWLAGVGSKNIQY
TRBJ2-2 TRBV7-8 ASSFLNTGELF
TRBJ2-1 TRBV3-1/TRBV3-2 ASSTRTGDNEQF
TRBJ2-3 TRBV4-1 ASSLMQGPLSTDTQY
TRBJ2-7 TRBV11-2 ASSFRDREFYEQY
TRBJ2-1 TRBV5-1 ASRPTSGSYNEQF
TRBJ2-1 TRBV6-6 ASSYSRVYNEQF
TRBJ2-7 TRBV4-1 ASSQDQERGVGYEQY
TRBJ1-2 TRBV12-3/TRBV12-4 ASSWTGLGYT
TRBJ2-1 TRBV4-2 ASSPRDTYNEQF
TRBJ2-7 TRBV10-3 AISEISGGTSEQY
TRBJ1-2 TRBV19 ASAELLNRDYT
TRBJ1-2 TRBV4-3 ASSHDGRANGYT
TRBJ2-3 TRBV10-1 ASSESRGPDTQY
TRBJ2-5 TRBV7-6 ASSLEMGPGETQY
TRBJ2-7 TRBV3-1/TRBV3-2 ASSTRTGGNPHEQY
TRBJ2-3 TRBV9 ASSVGLATSTDTQY
TRBJ2-7 TRBV7-2 ASSPRDSLPSYEQY
TRBJ2-3 TRBV11-3 ASSQTSGGASSTDTQY
TRBJ1-3 TRBV9 ASSVAAGAGNTIY
TRBJ1-5 TRBV12-3/TRBV12-4 ASSRTGDQPQH
TRBJ2-3 TRBV4-3 ASSQLAGGPDTQY
TRBJ1-1 TRBV9 ASSETGVPNTEAF
TRBJ2-7 TRBV6-5 ASGTDRASYEQY
TRBJ1-4 TRBV10-3 AISESTGGNEKLF